Shown below are 20 T cell receptor beta chains from a single sample sequenced in a study of blood T cell repertoires in COVID-19 (TCRdb year 2020). Receptor amplification or capture employed the immunoSEQ multiplex PCR assay. In its TCRdb copy, this immuneACCESS table keeps in-frame sequences only and misses some clones. Where compared with another copy, unresolved V genes explain less than half of these, and the others have no known cause. The sample table contains just under 250,000 clones; only one count was recorded for approximately 90% of them. The top ten constitute over 4% of the sample. The sample was PBMCs or T cells enriched from blood (not recorded which). The source is a woman younger than 45 who had recovered from COVID-19.

CDR3 region: CASSLTGSANGYTF. The CDR3 DNA follows: TGCGCCAGCAGCTTAACAGGGAGTGCCAATGGCTACACCTTC. This sequence joins TRBV5-1 and TRBJ1-2; TRBD1 might be the D (6 bases). The CDR3 contains 14 residues. The germline CDR1 and CDR2 sequences are SGHRS and YFSETQ. The V gene lost 2 bases and the J gene lost 6 bases, with 14 bases spanning the gap. The whole variable domain, remainder taken from reference TRBV5-1 and TRBJ1-2, is KAGVTQTPRYLIKTRGQQVTLSCSPISGHRSVSWYQQTPGQGLQFLFEYFSETQRNKGNFPGRFSGRQFSNSRSEMNVSTLELGDSALYLCASSLTGSANGYTFGSGTRLTVV.

This sequence joins TRBV28 and TRBJ1-5, with D perhaps TRBD1 (5 bases). CDR1 and CDR2 from the germline V gene are MDHEN and SYDVKM. Trimming stripped 6 bases from V and 0 bases from J, with 15 bases between. The CDR3 is 16 amino acids. The CDR3 sequence is CASSVSGAISNQPQHF. CDR3 DNA sequence: TGTGCCAGCAGCGTAAGTGGGGCGATTAGCAATCAGCCCCAGCATTTT. Full variable domain (rest looked up from reference TRBV28 and TRBJ1-5): DVKVTQSSRYLVKRTGEKVFLECVQDMDHENMFWYRQDPGLGLRLIYFSYDVKMKEKGDIPEGYSVSREKKERFSLILESASTNQTSMYLCASSVSGAISNQPQHFGDGTRLSIL.

V and J are TRBV4-3 and TRBJ2-1; TRBD2 matches at 10 bases. The CDR3 runs 18 residues. CDR1 LGHNA and CDR2 YSLEER come from the germline V gene. J was trimmed by 0 bases and V by 1 base; bases with no gene match: 6. The DNA of the CDR3 is TGCGCCAGCAGCCAAGGGACTAGCGGATCAAGCTCCTACAATGAGCAGTTCTTC. It is translated as CASSQGTSGSSSYNEQFF.

The chain carries TRBV19 and TRBJ1-5, with no clear D. The CDR3 covers 16 residues. CDR1 LNHDA and CDR2 SQIVND come from the germline V gene (reference sequence). Deletions cut 6 bases from V and 4 bases from J, with 19 bases between. CDR3 nucleotides: TGTGCCAGTAGCCCTATGGCCCAGGAGGTTAATCAGCCCCAGCATTTT. It encodes CASSPMAQEVNQPQHF. The full variable domain, rest sourced from reference TRBV19 and TRBJ1-5, is DGGITQSPKYLFRKEGQNVTLSCEQNLNHDAMYWYRQDPGQGLRLIYYSQIVNDFQKGDIAEGYSVSREKKESFPLTVTSAQKNPTAFYLCASSPMAQEVNQPQHFGDGTRLSIL.

The chain combines TRBV28 with TRBJ2-7, with a tentative D call TRBD1 (5 bases). The CDR3 totals 12 residues. V was shortened by 5 bases and J by 5 bases, with 10 bases between the two germline ends. The germline V gene has CDR1 MDHEN and CDR2 SYDVKM. CDR3 DNA: TGTGCCAGCAGTGTATCAGGGCACGAGCAGTACTTC. Protein: CASSVSGHEQYF.

This clone has only one observation. The V gene is TRBV9, the J gene TRBJ2-3; weak D call: TRBD2 (5 bases). The germline V and J ends were trimmed by 3 bases and 4 bases, with 15 bases remaining between them. The CDR3 sequence is 15 residues long. Germline assignment: CDR1 SGDLS and CDR2 YYNGEE. The CDR3 sequence is CASSAGVVFSDTQYF. Written as DNA, the CDR3 is TGTGCCAGCAGCGCCGGGGTGGTGTTTTCAGATACGCAGTATTTT.

The chain joins TRBV11-3 to TRBJ1-2, with TRBD1 matching 8 bases. V shed 3 bases and J 8 bases; nucleotides not matched to a gene: 5. CDR1 is SGHNT, CDR2 YENEEA, per germline. The CDR3 has 13 amino acids. As DNA, the CDR3 is TGTGCCAGCAGCTTCGGACAGGGCGGCGGCTACACCTTC. It codes for CASSFGQGGGYTF.

The chain uses TRBV5-5 and TRBJ2-1; 10 bases are a match to TRBD1. This CDR3 region has 17 residues. Germline V lookup: CDR1 SGHKS, CDR2 YYEKEE (reference sequence). J lost 15 bases, V lost 2 bases, and 20 bases had no gene match. The CDR3 DNA sequence: TGTGCCAGCAGCTTCGCGACAGGGGGCGCGGGCCGCGCTTTGTTGTTCTTC. Its protein is CASSFATGGAGRALLFF.

The chain carries TRBV30 and TRBJ1-1, with TRBD1 matching over 8 bases. V gave up 1 base and J gave up 5 bases; unmatched junction bases: 6. CDR3 length: 14 amino acids. Germline CDR1 reads GTSNPN; CDR2 reads SVGIG (reference sequence). CDR3 sequence (DNA): TGTGCCTGGAGTGGCCAGGGGGCGGGGACTGAAGCTTTCTTT. It is translated as CAWSGQGAGTEAFF.

The rearrangement joins TRBV2 to TRBJ1-2; 12 bases match TRBD1. CDR1 and CDR2 (germline): SNHLY, FYNNEI. The junction had 10 bases not matched to a gene; V was cut back by 3 bases and J by 8 bases. The CDR3 covers 16 residues. The CDR3 region has the DNA TGTGCCAGCAGTGACCCGGGACAGGGGGCGGAAAGCGGCTACACCTTC. Its protein is CASSDPGQGAESGYTF.

V gene TRBV7-2 combines with J gene TRBJ1-6, with D possibly matching TRBD1 (6 bases). Deletions cut 5 bases from V and 12 bases from J, with 20 bases between. The CDR3 is 15 residues long. CDR1 is SGHTA and CDR2 is FQGNSA in the germline V gene. The CDR3 DNA reads TGTGCCAGCAGCACAGGGACCTCTGGAATGCTACCCCTCCACTTT. It yields the protein CASSTGTSGMLPLHF.

This chain joins TRBV18 and TRBJ1-1; 7 bases map to TRBD1. The CDR3 is 15 amino acids. Germline CDR1 reads KGHSH; CDR2 reads LQKENI. V shed 1 base, J shed 1 base, and the junction held 3 bases outside the gene matches. The DNA for the CDR3 is TGTGCCAGCTCACCACTGGGACAGCAGAACACTGAAGCTTTCTTT. Translation gives CASSPLGQQNTEAFF.

This clone has more than one count but fewer than ten. The rearrangement links TRBV6-2 or TRBV6-3 to TRBJ2-7; 8 bases are a match to TRBD1. In germline, CDR1 is MNHEY, CDR2 SVGEGT. With V trimmed by 4 bases and J by 3 bases, 8 bases remained unmatched. There are 15 residues in the CDR3. DNA for the CDR3: TGTGCCAGCAGTTTACCTCGGACAGGGCGCTACGAGCAGTACTTC. Encoded protein: CASSLPRTGRYEQYF.

In its sample, this clone was seen a few times. The chain has TRBV5-1 and TRBJ1-5, with TRBD1 matching 10 bases. Germline V gives CDR1 SGHRS, CDR2 YFSETQ. This CDR3 has 18 residues. V was clipped by 4 bases and J by 2 bases; unmatched bases: 12. This CDR3 is CASSPGTGAFLGNQPQHF. CDR3 coding DNA: TGCGCCAGCAGCCCCGGGACAGGGGCTTTTTTGGGCAATCAGCCCCAGCATTTT.

CDR3 residues: CASSVTRQETQYF. CDR3 sequence (DNA): TGTGCCAGCAGTGTGACTAGACAAGAGACCCAGTACTTC. This rearrangement joins TRBV2 to TRBJ2-5; D is perhaps TRBD2 (6 bases). Between the trimmed V and J ends, which lost 4 bases and 2 bases, there was a span of 8 bases. This CDR3 is built from 13 residues. From germline, CDR1 is SNHLY and CDR2 FYNNEI.

J is TRBJ1-2 and V is TRBV3-1 (or the pseudogene TRBV3-2); D is ambiguous. Trimming took 0 bases from V and 12 from J, leaving 14 bases between them. Per the germline V gene, CDR1 is LGHDT and CDR2 is YNNKEL (reference sequence). The CDR3 spans 13 residues. CDR3 DNA: TGTGCCAGCAGCCAAGATCTTGGAGGATCGAACACCTTC. Translated: CASSQDLGGSNTF.

The chain recombines TRBV13 with TRBJ1-2; 8 nucleotides line up with TRBD1. Germline V gives CDR1 PRHDT, CDR2 FYEKMQ (reference sequence). CDR3 length: 15 residues. The trim removed 5 bases at V and 3 bases at J, leaving 8 bases unmatched. The CDR3 DNA reads as TGTGCCAGCAGCAAAGTAACAGGGGGATACTATGGCTACACCTTC. It encodes CASSKVTGGYYGYTF.

The sample holds one count of this clone. V is TRBV7-2 and J is TRBJ1-3; no clear D. V was cut by 5 bases and J by 3 bases, with 11 bases left in between. Germline V gene sequence: CDR1 SGHTA, CDR2 FQGNSA. There are 14 residues in the CDR3. For the CDR3, the DNA is TGTGCCAGCAGCCGGGCCGGGATTGGAAACACCATATATTTT. Protein product: CASSRAGIGNTIYF.

The chain uses TRBV28 and TRBJ1-1; no reliable D call. This CDR3 has 15 residues. Germline V gene sequence: CDR1 MDHEN, CDR2 SYDVKM. V dropped 8 bases and J dropped 3 bases, with 19 bases sitting between them. CDR3 sequence: CASGGSRVEDTEAFF. In nucleotides, the CDR3 is TGTGCCAGCGGAGGGTCGAGGGTGGAAGACACTGAAGCTTTCTTT.

The chain has TRBV3-1 (or the pseudogene TRBV3-2) and TRBJ1-2, with D uncertain. This CDR3 spans 12 amino acids. Germline loops: CDR1 LGHDT, CDR2 YNNKEL (reference sequence). The ends were cut back, 4 bases at V and 8 bases at J, with 11 bases in the middle. DNA of the CDR3: TGTGCCAGCAGCCGTCAAGGAGGAGGCTACACCTTC. Its translation: CASSRQGGGYTF.